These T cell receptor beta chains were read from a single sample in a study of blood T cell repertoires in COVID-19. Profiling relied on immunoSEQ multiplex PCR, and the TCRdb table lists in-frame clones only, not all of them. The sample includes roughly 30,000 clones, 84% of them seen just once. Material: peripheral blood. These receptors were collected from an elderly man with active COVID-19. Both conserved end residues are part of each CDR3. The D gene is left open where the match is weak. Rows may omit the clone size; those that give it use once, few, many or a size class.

cdr3_aa: CASSAQGGNSPLHF; cdr3_nt: TGTGCCAGCAGCGCTCAGGGTGGGAATTCACCCCTCCACTTT; clone_size: -; v_call: TRBV9; j_call: TRBJ1-6; d_call: -
cdr3_aa: CASSLAPTAPNSPLHF; cdr3_nt: TGTGCCAGCAGCTTAGCGCCGACAGCCCCTAATTCACCCCTCCACTTT; clone_size: medium-sized; v_call: TRBV7-9; j_call: TRBJ1-6; d_call: -
cdr3_aa: CASSRTLREQFF; cdr3_nt: TGTGCCAGCAGTCGCACCCTCAGGGAGCAGTTCTTC; clone_size: -; v_call: TRBV28; j_call: TRBJ2-1; d_call: -
cdr3_aa: CASSYSGGQDTQYF; cdr3_nt: TGTGCCAGCAGTTACAGCGGGGGACAAGATACGCAGTATTTT; clone_size: once; v_call: TRBV6-2/TRBV6-3; j_call: TRBJ2-3; d_call: TRBD2
cdr3_aa: CASSLGLAGGPTDTQYF; cdr3_nt: TGTGCCAGCAGCTTAGGGCTAGCGGGGGGGCCAACAGATACGCAGTATTTT; clone_size: -; v_call: TRBV7-7; j_call: TRBJ2-3; d_call: TRBD2
cdr3_aa: CASSAQGRGYTF; cdr3_nt: TGTGCCAGCAGCGCACAGGGGAGAGGCTACACCTTC; clone_size: -; v_call: TRBV5-6; j_call: TRBJ1-2; d_call: TRBD1
cdr3_aa: CASSLEHNYGYTF; cdr3_nt: TGTGCCAGCAGCTTAGAACATAACTATGGCTACACCTTC; clone_size: -; v_call: TRBV7-3; j_call: TRBJ1-2; d_call: -
cdr3_aa: CASSLVASGGLRGTQYF; cdr3_nt: TGTGCCAGCAGCTTAGTGGCTAGCGGGGGTCTGCGAGGTACGCAGTATTTT; clone_size: -; v_call: TRBV7-2; j_call: TRBJ2-3; d_call: TRBD2
cdr3_aa: CASSLESGLYGYTF; cdr3_nt: TGCGCCAGCAGCTTGGAGTCTGGGCTTTATGGCTACACCTTC; clone_size: -; v_call: TRBV5-1; j_call: TRBJ1-2; d_call: -
cdr3_aa: CASSLAIGQGVSGELFF; cdr3_nt: TGTGCCAGCAGCTTGGCCATTGGACAGGGGGTATCCGGGGAGCTGTTTTTT; clone_size: once; v_call: TRBV5-5; j_call: TRBJ2-2; d_call: TRBD1
cdr3_aa: CASTTGGHKSTDTQCF; cdr3_nt: TGTGCCAGCACCACCGGGGGGCACAAAAGCACAGATACGCAGTGTTTT; clone_size: -; v_call: TRBV6-6; j_call: TRBJ2-3; d_call: -
cdr3_aa: CASSPGLNGYTF; cdr3_nt: TGTGCCAGCAGCCCGGGACTGAATGGCTACACCTTC; clone_size: -; v_call: TRBV5-4; j_call: TRBJ1-2; d_call: -
cdr3_aa: CASSQARGGNTIYF; cdr3_nt: TGTGCCAGCAGCCAAGCCAGGGGTGGAAACACCATATATTTT; clone_size: -; v_call: TRBV3-1/TRBV3-2; j_call: TRBJ1-3; d_call: -
cdr3_aa: CASRKTEGGFYEQYF; cdr3_nt: TGTGCCAGCAGAAAAACAGAGGGAGGTTTCTACGAGCAGTACTTC; clone_size: -; v_call: TRBV27; j_call: TRBJ2-7; d_call: -
cdr3_aa: CASSGGAYNSPLHF; cdr3_nt: TGTGCCAGCAGCGGCGGGGCTTATAATTCACCCCTCCACTTT; clone_size: few; v_call: TRBV9; j_call: TRBJ1-6; d_call: -
cdr3_aa: CASSQDQAGNAYEQYF; cdr3_nt: TGCGCCAGCAGCCAAGATCAGGCAGGGAACGCCTACGAGCAGTACTTC; clone_size: -; v_call: TRBV4-1; j_call: TRBJ2-7; d_call: -
cdr3_aa: CASSQDREGTDTQYF; cdr3_nt: TGCGCCAGCAGCCAAGACAGGGAAGGCACAGATACGCAGTATTTT; clone_size: -; v_call: TRBV4-1; j_call: TRBJ2-3; d_call: -
cdr3_aa: CASSPSSNQPQHF; cdr3_nt: TGTGCCAGCAGCCCCAGTAGCAATCAGCCCCAGCATTTT; clone_size: -; v_call: TRBV7-9; j_call: TRBJ1-5; d_call: -
cdr3_aa: CASSVEIGVSAFF; cdr3_nt: TGTGCCAGCAGCGTCGAGATAGGGGTCTCGGCTTTCTTT; clone_size: -; v_call: TRBV14; j_call: TRBJ1-1; d_call: -
cdr3_aa: CASSEFRAGATEAFF; cdr3_nt: TGTGCCAGCAGTGAATTCAGGGCAGGGGCCACTGAAGCTTTCTTT; clone_size: -; v_call: TRBV6-1; j_call: TRBJ1-1; d_call: -
cdr3_aa: CASSQANRVSDTEAFF; cdr3_nt: TGTGCCAGCAGCCAAGCGAACAGGGTCAGTGACACTGAAGCTTTCTTT; clone_size: -; v_call: TRBV3-1/TRBV3-2; j_call: TRBJ1-1; d_call: -
cdr3_aa: CAWSFEYGYTF; cdr3_nt: TGTGCCTGGAGTTTCGAGTATGGCTACACCTTC; clone_size: -; v_call: TRBV30; j_call: TRBJ1-2; d_call: -
cdr3_aa: CASSPWTGGGNQPQHF; cdr3_nt: TGTGCCAGCAGTCCCTGGACAGGGGGCGGCAATCAGCCCCAGCATTTT; clone_size: -; v_call: TRBV2; j_call: TRBJ1-5; d_call: TRBD1
cdr3_aa: CASSDPGQPNEKLFF; cdr3_nt: TGTGCCAGCAGTGACCCGGGACAGCCTAATGAAAAACTGTTTTTT; clone_size: -; v_call: TRBV6-1; j_call: TRBJ1-4; d_call: TRBD1
cdr3_aa: CASSTHSLKIETQYF; cdr3_nt: TGTGCCAGTTCAACGCATTCACTGAAAATAGAGACCCAGTACTTC; clone_size: -; v_call: TRBV6-6; j_call: TRBJ2-5; d_call: -
cdr3_aa: CASSYRTGVNTGELFF; cdr3_nt: TGTGCCAGCAGTTACCGTACAGGGGTCAACACCGGGGAGCTGTTTTTT; clone_size: -; v_call: TRBV6-5; j_call: TRBJ2-2; d_call: TRBD1
cdr3_aa: CASSPIGRDRGETQYF; cdr3_nt: TGTGCCAGCAGCCCAATTGGCCGGGACAGGGGAGAGACCCAGTACTTC; clone_size: -; v_call: TRBV14; j_call: TRBJ2-5; d_call: TRBD1
cdr3_aa: CASSEGQGTPLHF; cdr3_nt: TGTGCCAGCAGTGAGGGACAGGGGACACCCCTCCACTTT; clone_size: medium-sized; v_call: TRBV2; j_call: TRBJ1-6; d_call: TRBD1
cdr3_aa: CASMVSGFPYNEQFF; cdr3_nt: TGTGCCAGCATGGTTAGCGGTTTTCCTTACAATGAGCAGTTCTTC; clone_size: -; v_call: TRBV6-5; j_call: TRBJ2-1; d_call: -
cdr3_aa: CASSPTYREFSYGYTF; cdr3_nt: TGCGCCAGCAGCCCCACGTACAGGGAATTTTCCTATGGCTACACCTTC; clone_size: -; v_call: TRBV5-1; j_call: TRBJ1-2; d_call: -
cdr3_aa: CASSSGQGLYNEQFF; cdr3_nt: TGTGCCAGCAGCTCAGGACAGGGCCTCTACAATGAGCAGTTCTTC; clone_size: -; v_call: TRBV5-4; j_call: TRBJ2-1; d_call: TRBD1
cdr3_aa: CASSFGGGAYYNEQFF; cdr3_nt: TGCGCCAGCAGCTTCGGCGGCGGCGCGTATTACAATGAGCAGTTCTTC; clone_size: -; v_call: TRBV5-1; j_call: TRBJ2-1; d_call: -
cdr3_aa: CASVPLGGGGDEQFF; cdr3_nt: TGTGCCAGCGTCCCACTGGGTGGAGGAGGGGATGAGCAGTTCTTC; clone_size: -; v_call: TRBV2; j_call: TRBJ2-1; d_call: -
cdr3_aa: CASSLNPSDGEQFF; cdr3_nt: TGTGCCAGCAGCTTAAACCCTAGCGACGGTGAGCAGTTCTTC; clone_size: -; v_call: TRBV5-4; j_call: TRBJ2-1; d_call: -
cdr3_aa: CSFRDSYYEQYF; cdr3_nt: TGCAGCTTCCGGGACAGCTACTACGAGCAGTACTTC; clone_size: -; v_call: TRBV29-1; j_call: TRBJ2-7; d_call: TRBD1
cdr3_aa: CASDQTGLSLGYTF; cdr3_nt: TGTGCCAGTGACCAGACAGGCCTATCTTTAGGCTACACCTTC; clone_size: -; v_call: TRBV19; j_call: TRBJ1-2; d_call: -
cdr3_aa: CASSVSTGYGNQPQHF; cdr3_nt: TGTGCCAGCAGCGTCTCGACAGGGTATGGCAATCAGCCCCAGCATTTT; clone_size: -; v_call: TRBV5-5; j_call: TRBJ1-5; d_call: TRBD1
cdr3_aa: CASSLYSGQPQHF; cdr3_nt: TGTGCCAGCAGCTTATACTCGGGGCAGCCCCAGCATTTT; clone_size: -; v_call: TRBV11-2; j_call: TRBJ1-5; d_call: -
cdr3_aa: CASSRTDSNQPQHF; cdr3_nt: TGTGCCAGCAGTCGGACAGATAGCAATCAGCCCCAGCATTTT; clone_size: few; v_call: TRBV6-5; j_call: TRBJ1-5; d_call: -
cdr3_aa: CASSIPGSEAFF; cdr3_nt: TGTGCCAGTAGTATCCCGGGAAGTGAGGCTTTCTTT; clone_size: -; v_call: TRBV19; j_call: TRBJ1-1; d_call: -
cdr3_aa: CASSHRGVLNTEAFF; cdr3_nt: TGTGCCAGCAGTCACCGGGGGGTCTTGAACACTGAAGCTTTCTTT; clone_size: -; v_call: TRBV5-6; j_call: TRBJ1-1; d_call: -
cdr3_aa: CASSGPSGVLGNTIYF; cdr3_nt: TGTGCCAGCAGCGGCCCTTCCGGGGTTCTCGGAAACACCATATATTTT; clone_size: once; v_call: TRBV9; j_call: TRBJ1-3; d_call: -
cdr3_aa: CATSRDHDTRGGYTF; cdr3_nt: TGTGCCACCAGCAGAGATCACGACACTCGAGGGGGCTACACCTTC; clone_size: -; v_call: TRBV15; j_call: TRBJ1-2; d_call: -
cdr3_aa: CASTRGPGGNYEQYF; cdr3_nt: TGTGCCAGTACCCGAGGCCCAGGGGGTAACTACGAGCAGTACTTC; clone_size: -; v_call: TRBV19; j_call: TRBJ2-7; d_call: TRBD1
cdr3_aa: CASSSTGSNQPQHF; cdr3_nt: TGTGCCAGCTCATCAACAGGGTCCAATCAGCCCCAGCATTTT; clone_size: -; v_call: TRBV18; j_call: TRBJ1-5; d_call: -
cdr3_aa: CASSTRYSNQPQHF; cdr3_nt: TGTGCCAGTAGTACGAGGTATAGCAATCAGCCCCAGCATTTT; clone_size: -; v_call: TRBV19; j_call: TRBJ1-5; d_call: -
cdr3_aa: CASSVAGTGQNTEAFF; cdr3_nt: TGTGCCAGCAGCGTAGCTGGGACAGGTCAGAACACTGAAGCTTTCTTT; clone_size: -; v_call: TRBV9; j_call: TRBJ1-1; d_call: TRBD1
cdr3_aa: CASSLETGRRETQYF; cdr3_nt: TGTGCCAGCAGCTTAGAGACAGGGAGAAGAGAGACCCAGTACTTC; clone_size: -; v_call: TRBV11-2; j_call: TRBJ2-5; d_call: TRBD1
cdr3_aa: CASSPSGAGYGYTF; cdr3_nt: TGTGCCAGCAGTCCCTCAGGGGCAGGCTATGGCTACACCTTC; clone_size: -; v_call: TRBV28; j_call: TRBJ1-2; d_call: -
cdr3_aa: CASSFDTYGYTF; cdr3_nt: TGCGCCAGCAGCTTTGACACCTATGGCTACACCTTC; clone_size: -; v_call: TRBV5-1; j_call: TRBJ1-2; d_call: -